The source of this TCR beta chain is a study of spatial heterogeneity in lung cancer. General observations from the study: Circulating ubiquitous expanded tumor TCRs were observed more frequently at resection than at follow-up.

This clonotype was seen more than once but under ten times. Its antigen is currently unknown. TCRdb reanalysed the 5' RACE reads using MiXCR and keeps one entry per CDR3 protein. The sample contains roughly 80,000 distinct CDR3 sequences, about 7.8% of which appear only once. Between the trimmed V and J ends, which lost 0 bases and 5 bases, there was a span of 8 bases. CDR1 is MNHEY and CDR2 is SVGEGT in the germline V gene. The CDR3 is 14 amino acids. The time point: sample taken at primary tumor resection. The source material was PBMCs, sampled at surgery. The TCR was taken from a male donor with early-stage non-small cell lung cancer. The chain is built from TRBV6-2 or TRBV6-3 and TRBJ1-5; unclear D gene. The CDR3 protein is CASSYSKAYQPQHF. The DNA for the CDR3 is TGTGCCAGCAGTTACTCTAAGGCCTATCAGCCCCAGCATTTT.